The 30 T cell receptor beta chains in this list originate from one sample, sequenced in a study of T cell repertoires in cytomegalovirus infection. Their specific antigens are unknown. Using its own MiXCR run on the reads, TCRdb lists one record per CDR3 protein. This sample carries 650,000 to 900,000 distinct CDR3 sequences, less than 35% of them seen once, and the ten largest clones take around 12%. The sample was cultured CD8+ T cells from PBMCs, taken from culture after CMV antigen stimulation. These TCRs come from a human donor in good health (CMV status not recorded). Some clones in this sample may be carry-over from other donors' samples.

The V and J genes are TRBV27 and TRBJ2-6; 8 bases match TRBD2. CDR1 and CDR2 (germline): MNHEY, SMNVEV (reference sequence). V shed 8 bases and J 0 bases; nucleotides not matched to a gene: 12. The CDR3 length is 18 residues. CDR3 sequence: CASFGGAHFLSGANVLTF. The CDR3 DNA follows: TGTGCCAGCTTCGGGGGGGCGCATTTCCTCTCTGGGGCCAACGTCCTGACTTTC.

This clonotype appeared a few times. CDR3 amino acids: CSVEAQTGVDWWNTEAFF. The DNA of the CDR3 is TGCAGCGTTGAAGCTCAAACAGGGGTGGATTGGTGGAACACTGAAGCTTTCTTT. The chain combines TRBV29-1 with TRBJ1-1; 7 positions agree with TRBD1. Germline V gene lookup returns CDR1 SQVTM and CDR2 ANQGSEA. The CDR3 covers 18 residues. Trimming took 1 base from V and 1 from J; bases not matched to a gene: 15.

In its sample, this clonotype was seen a few times. J is TRBJ2-3 and V is TRBV27; D not resolved. The CDR3 extends over 14 amino acids. V shed 7 bases and J shed 6 bases, with 17 bases lying between them. The germline V gene encodes CDR1 MNHEY and CDR2 SMNVEV (reference sequence). In nucleotides, the CDR3 is TGTGCCAGCAAACAGCTCTCGGTTGTTGATACGCAGTATTTT. Protein product: CASKQLSVVDTQYF.

The chain links TRBV27 to TRBJ1-3, with D unclear. CDR1 MNHEY and CDR2 SMNVEV come from the germline V gene (reference sequence). The CDR3 has 14 amino acids. The germline V and J ends were trimmed by 2 bases and 2 bases, with 7 bases remaining between them. The DNA of the CDR3 is TGTGCCAGCAGTTTAGGGGTGACTGGAAACACCATATATTTT. This gives the protein CASSLGVTGNTIYF.

There are a few counts of this clonotype. The rearrangement joins TRBV15 to TRBJ1-4; no clear D. The CDR3 has 14 amino acids. Trimming cost V 0 bases and J 5 bases, with 7 bases left between them. Per germline, CDR1 LNHNV and CDR2 YYDKDF (reference sequence). CDR3 DNA: TGTGCCACCAGCAGAGATCCAGGAAATGAAAAACTGTTTTTT. Residues: CATSRDPGNEKLFF.

The V gene is TRBV6-2 or TRBV6-3, the J gene TRBJ1-1; D unclear. V was pared by 6 bases and J by 0 bases, with 11 bases between. Germline loops: CDR1 MNHEY, CDR2 SVGEGT. The CDR3 is 14 amino acids. The CDR3 here is CASSPLSMNTEAFF. CDR3 sequence (DNA): TGTGCCAGCAGCCCCCTTTCGATGAACACTGAAGCTTTCTTT.

The chain uses TRBV27 and TRBJ2-1; no clear D gene. CDR3 length: 14 residues. Germline V lookup: CDR1 MNHEY, CDR2 SMNVEV (reference sequence). V was clipped by 6 bases and J by 5 bases, with 14 bases between them. The DNA of the CDR3 is TGTGCCAGCAGCCTTATAGGCTCGAACAATGAGCAGTTCTTC. Encoded protein: CASSLIGSNNEQFF.

This clonotype occurred a few times. The J gene is TRBJ1-1, the V gene TRBV4-1; TRBD1 agrees at 7 bases. CDR1 is MGHRA and CDR2 is YSYEKL in the germline V gene. The CDR3 has 12 residues. Trimming at V came to 3 bases and at J to 10 bases, leaving 5 bases not matched to a gene. The CDR3 DNA follows: TGCGCCAGCAGCCAGAGGGGGCTTGGAGCTTTCTTT. It translates to CASSQRGLGAFF.

This clonotype occurred a few times. The gene calls are TRBV15 and TRBJ1-1; D ambiguous. V shed 1 base and J shed 3 bases, with 12 bases lying between them. Germline CDR1 LNHNV, CDR2 YYDKDF (reference sequence). The length of the CDR3 is 15 residues. DNA of the CDR3: TGTGCCACCAGCAGAGCGGGGATGGGCGACACTGAAGCTTTCTTT. This translates into CATSRAGMGDTEAFF.

This clonotype appeared a single time. A junction end diverges from the germline sequence, so it may reflect a read error. This chain joins TRBV27 and TRBJ2-5, with D hard to call. The CDR3 sequence is 13 residues long. The germline CDR1 and CDR2 sequences are MNHEY and SMNVEV (reference sequence). CDR3 bases: TGTGCCGGCAGTTTATCTAAGCGAGAGACCCAGTACTTC. Translation gives CAGSLSKRETQYF.

V and J are TRBV28 and TRBJ1-5; perhaps TRBD1 as D (5 bases). Germline loops: CDR1 MDHEN, CDR2 SYDVKM. The V and J ends lost 0 bases and 9 bases respectively, with 18 bases between them. The CDR3 consists of 16 residues. CDR3 nucleotides: TGTGCCAGCAGTTTATGGCAGACAGACTCTTATAGGCCCCAGCATTTT. Its protein is CASSLWQTDSYRPQHF.

This clonotype was seen only a few times. The CDR3, as DNA: TGCGTATGGGCGGATAGCTCCTACGAGCAGTACGTC. Its protein product is CVWADSSYEQYV. The rearrangement uses TRBV5-4 and TRBJ2-7; D uncertain. This CDR3 region has 12 residues. The germline V gene has CDR1 SGHNT and CDR2 YYREEE (reference sequence).

This chain uses TRBV19 with TRBJ1-6; the D gene is possibly TRBD1 (6 bases). The CDR3 is 16 residues long. The V end lost 3 bases, the J end lost 4 bases, and 13 bases lay between the germline ends. Germline CDR1 LNHDA, CDR2 SQIVND (reference sequence). The CDR3 region has the DNA TGTGCCAGTAGTATCGTTGGACAGTCATATAATTCACCCCTCCACTTT. Amino acid sequence: CASSIVGQSYNSPLHF.

This clonotype has only one observation. V and J are TRBV12-3 or TRBV12-4 and TRBJ2-3; D gene unclear. This CDR3 has 13 residues. The ends were cut back, 2 bases at V and 4 bases at J, with 7 bases in the middle. CDR3 protein: CASSLTWADTQYF. The CDR3 DNA follows: TGTGCCAGCAGTTTAACTTGGGCAGATACGCAGTATTTT.

This clonotype was seen a handful of times. The chain is built from TRBV27 and TRBJ1-5; D perhaps matches TRBD1 (5 bases). V dropped 5 bases and J dropped 6 bases, with 20 bases sitting between them. There are 16 residues in the CDR3. Germline-derived CDR1 and CDR2 are MNHEY and SMNVEV (reference sequence). CDR3: CASSPSMGPSFQPQHF. The CDR3 region has the DNA TGTGCCAGCAGTCCAAGCATGGGGCCCTCTTTTCAGCCCCAGCATTTT.

There are many counts of this clonotype. V is TRBV7-2 and J is TRBJ2-1, with TRBD2 identical over 12 bases. Germline assignment: CDR1 SGHTA and CDR2 FQGNSA. After removal of 3 bases from V and 3 bases from J, the junction contained 6 bases not matched to a gene. This CDR3 contains 17 residues. CDR3 residues: CASSLGTSGLIYNEQFF. CDR3 DNA: TGTGCCAGCAGCTTGGGGACTAGCGGGTTGATCTACAATGAGCAGTTCTTC.

This chain links TRBV19 with TRBJ1-4; a weak D match, TRBD1 (5 bases). Germline CDR1 and CDR2: LNHDA and SQIVND (reference sequence). V dropped 4 bases and J dropped 5 bases, with 11 bases sitting between them. This CDR3 is 14 amino acids long. The CDR3 loop is CASSTRDWNEKLFF. In nucleotides, the CDR3 is TGTGCCAGTAGTACCAGGGACTGGAATGAAAAACTGTTTTTT.

In this sample, this clonotype turned up a few times. This chain joins TRBV4-1 and TRBJ2-1; 12 bases align to TRBD2. V shed 1 base and J 8 bases; nucleotides not matched to a gene: 6. This CDR3 contains 16 residues. Per germline, CDR1 MGHRA and CDR2 YSYEKL. The CDR3, as DNA: TGCGCCAGCAGCCAAGTTCTAGCGGGGGGGACCGATGAGCAGTTCTTC. This codes for CASSQVLAGGTDEQFF.

The sample holds a few counts of this clonotype. V is TRBV4-3 and J is TRBJ2-1; TRBD1 agrees at 9 bases. Germline-derived CDR1 and CDR2 are LGHNA and YSLEER. The CDR3 extends over 16 amino acids. The ends lost 3 bases at V and 3 bases at J; junction bases unmatched: 6. The CDR3 spells CASSHVPGQGYNEQFF. The CDR3 nucleotides read TGCGCCAGCAGCCACGTTCCGGGACAGGGCTACAATGAGCAGTTCTTC.

V and J are TRBV7-2 and TRBJ2-1; 8 bases line up with TRBD2. V trimming: 4 bases; J trimming: 6 bases; junction bases outside the gene matches: 8. CDR3 length equals 15 residues. Germline V CDR1 and CDR2: SGHTA, FQGNSA. The CDR3: CASSSRQRGSNEQFF. The CDR3 region has the DNA TGTGCCAGCAGCTCCCGTCAGCGGGGGAGCAATGAGCAGTTCTTC.

This clonotype was observed a few times. The rearrangement joins TRBV6-4 to TRBJ2-1, with D perhaps matching TRBD2 (5 bases). Trimming removed 4 bases from V and 9 bases from J, with 13 bases in between. From germline, CDR1 is MRHNA and CDR2 SNTAGT. This CDR3 has 13 residues. DNA of the CDR3: TGTGCCAGCAGTGCCGGGGATTGGGGTGAGCAGTTCTTC. This translates into CASSAGDWGEQFF.

V is TRBV10-3 and J is TRBJ2-1, with 12 positions matching TRBD2. The V and J ends lost 6 bases and 4 bases, in that order; junction bases with no gene match: 10. The CDR3 covers 17 residues. Germline assignment: CDR1 ENHRY and CDR2 SYGVKD. CDR3 bases: TGTGCCATCAGGGACAAACTAGCGGGGGGCGTATACAATGAGCAGTTCTTC. This codes for CAIRDKLAGGVYNEQFF.

This rearrangement joins TRBV27 to TRBJ2-2, with TRBD1 matching over 10 bases. This CDR3 is 19 amino acids long. CDR1 MNHEY and CDR2 SMNVEV come from the germline V gene (reference sequence). After removal of 4 bases from V and 3 bases from J, the junction contained 14 bases not matched to a gene. CDR3 amino acids: CASSSSPGQGNMDTGELFF. DNA of the CDR3: TGTGCCAGCAGTTCCTCTCCGGGACAGGGGAATATGGACACCGGGGAGCTGTTTTTT.

The V call is TRBV10-3, the J call TRBJ1-1; D unresolved. The germline CDR1 and CDR2 sequences are ENHRY and SYGVKD. Deletions cut 6 bases from V and 14 bases from J, with 16 bases between. The CDR3 has 11 amino acids. DNA of the CDR3: TGTGCCATCAGGGCCCTAAGAGGGTTCTTCTTT. Its protein product is CAIRALRGFFF.

This clonotype turned up a few times. The J gene is TRBJ2-3, the V gene TRBV27; a weak D match, TRBD1 (5 bases). In germline, CDR1 is MNHEY, CDR2 SMNVEV (reference sequence). The CDR3 loop spans 15 amino acids. V was clipped by 3 bases and J by 3 bases, with 13 bases between them. The chain's CDR3 is CASSFLPTGTDTQYF. CDR3 sequence (DNA): TGTGCCAGCAGTTTCCTTCCTACAGGAACAGATACGCAGTATTTT.

This rearrangement joins TRBV2 to TRBJ2-2; tentative D call: TRBD1 (5 bases). Germline loops: CDR1 SNHLY, CDR2 FYNNEI. This CDR3 contains 15 residues. The ends were cut back, 6 bases at V and 3 bases at J, with 14 bases in the middle. The CDR3 is CASRGTGIDTGELFF. In nucleotides, the CDR3 is TGTGCCAGCAGGGGAACAGGCATTGACACCGGGGAGCTGTTTTTT.

The rearrangement joins TRBV7-9 to TRBJ2-2, with D perhaps TRBD2 (6 bases). The germline V gene encodes CDR1 SEHNR and CDR2 FQNEAQ (reference sequence). V was pared by 5 bases and J by 3 bases, with 19 bases between. There are 17 residues in the CDR3. The CDR3: CASSEYPGLLDTGELFF. The CDR3 nucleotides are TGTGCCAGCAGCGAGTATCCGGGACTCCTGGACACCGGGGAGCTGTTTTTT.

This rearrangement joins TRBV5-5 to TRBJ2-3; weak D call: TRBD2 (5 bases). The CDR3 covers 15 residues. The germline V and J ends were trimmed by 3 bases and 4 bases, with 15 bases remaining between them. The germline CDR1 and CDR2 sequences are SGHKS and YYEKEE (reference sequence). This CDR3 reads CASSWTLAQSDTQYF. For the CDR3, the DNA is TGTGCCAGCAGCTGGACCCTAGCTCAGTCAGATACGCAGTATTTT.

About this clonotype: This may come from a read error, since a much larger clone is one base off. The J gene is TRBJ1-3, the V gene TRBV12-3 or TRBV12-4, with D unresolved. The CDR3 covers 15 residues. CDR3: CANSLERTSGNTIYF. In DNA, the CDR3 is TGTGCCAACAGTTTAGAGCGGACCTCGGGAAACACCATATATTTT.

This clonotype showed up just a few times. The genes are TRBV27 and TRBJ1-1, with a tentative D call TRBD1 (5 bases). This CDR3 spans 14 amino acids. In germline, CDR1 is MNHEY, CDR2 SMNVEV (reference sequence). The V end lost 6 bases, the J end lost 4 bases, and 15 bases lay between the germline ends. CDR3 DNA: TGTGCCAGCAGCCCGCTTGGGGCGGGCACTGAAGCTTTCTTT. This encodes CASSPLGAGTEAFF.